This is a list of T cell receptor beta chains from one sample in a study of T cells after yellow fever vaccination. TCRdb reprocessed the 5' RACE reads via MiXCR and lists one record per CDR3 protein. The table has under 80,000 distinct CDR3 sequences, approximately 8% seen once. This specimen was CD8+ T cells sorted from PBMCs, taken 15 days after the yellow fever booster vaccination. All receptors come from a man aged 25-45 years who received the YFV17D yellow fever vaccine. Each CDR3 is given with its conserved first and last residue. The D gene is left open where the match is weak. Expanded clones are given a class, and other clones once, few, many or no size at all.

TRBJ2-3,TRBV6-2/TRBV6-3,NA,many,TGTGCCAGCAGACCCAGGGGCAGTGTTTCGGATACGCAGTATTTT,CASRPRGSVSDTQYF
TRBJ1-1,TRBV11-2,NA,many,TGTGCCAGCAGCCGGGACACATTGAACACTGAAGCTTTCTTT,CASSRDTLNTEAFF
TRBJ2-5,TRBV10-1,NA,few,TGCGCCAGCAGTGAGGGCAGCACCCAAGAGACCCAGTACTTC,CASSEGSTQETQYF
TRBJ2-7,TRBV14,NA,many,TGTGCCAGCAGCCGCAGGCTACCAGGGATCGAGCAGTACTTC,CASSRRLPGIEQYF
TRBJ2-1,TRBV11-2,TRBD2,many,TGTGCCAGCAGCCTTCGCCCTTTTCCTCTAGCGGGACTAGACAATGAGCAGTTCTTC,CASSLRPFPLAGLDNEQFF
TRBJ2-2,TRBV4-2,NA,many,TGTGCCAGCAGCCAAGCCCCCACGGGCCAGGCCGGGGAGCTGTTTTTT,CASSQAPTGQAGELFF
TRBJ2-7,TRBV7-6,NA,many,TGTGCCAGCAGCTTCGCTGATCACGAGCAGTACTTC,CASSFADHEQYF
TRBJ2-3,TRBV7-8,NA,NA,TGTGCCAGCAGCGCTGCCGGGACAGATACGCAGTATTTT,CASSAAGTDTQYF
TRBJ1-1,TRBV6-5,NA,NA,TGTGCCAGCAGTTACTCAGTTAACACTGAAGCTTTCTTT,CASSYSVNTEAFF
TRBJ1-5,TRBV12-3/TRBV12-4,NA,many,TGTGCCAGCAGCTTCAGTGGTACGCTGGATCAGCCCCAGCATTTT,CASSFSGTLDQPQHF
TRBJ2-1,TRBV30,NA,many,TGTGCCTGGGCAGATAATGAGCAGTTCTTC,CAWADNEQFF
TRBJ2-1,TRBV4-3,TRBD2,many,TGCGCCAGCAGCCAAGATCGCCTTGGGGGAGCGGGAGGTTCCAATGAGCAGTTCTTC,CASSQDRLGGAGGSNEQFF
TRBJ2-5,TRBV30,NA,many,TGTGCCTGGAGACTACCCCTAGGGGAAGAGACCCAGTACTTC,CAWRLPLGEETQYF
TRBJ1-1,TRBV12-3/TRBV12-4,NA,many,TGTGCCAGTTGTTCCGGCACTGAAGCTTTCTTT,CASCSGTEAFF
TRBJ1-1,TRBV3-1,NA,many,TGTGCCAGCAGCCAAGATTGGGCAGGGGAAGCTTTCTTT,CASSQDWAGEAFF
TRBJ2-7,TRBV20-1,TRBD1,many,TGCAGTGCTAGTGGACAGGGCTACGAGCAGTACTTC,CSASGQGYEQYF
TRBJ2-5,TRBV20-1,NA,few,TGCAGTGCTAGAGAGGGTCCGGAGACCCAGTACTTC,CSAREGPETQYF
TRBJ2-1,TRBV19,NA,many,TGTGCCAGTAGTCCCTACCCCCGCGAGAATGACAATGAGCAGTTCTTC,CASSPYPRENDNEQFF